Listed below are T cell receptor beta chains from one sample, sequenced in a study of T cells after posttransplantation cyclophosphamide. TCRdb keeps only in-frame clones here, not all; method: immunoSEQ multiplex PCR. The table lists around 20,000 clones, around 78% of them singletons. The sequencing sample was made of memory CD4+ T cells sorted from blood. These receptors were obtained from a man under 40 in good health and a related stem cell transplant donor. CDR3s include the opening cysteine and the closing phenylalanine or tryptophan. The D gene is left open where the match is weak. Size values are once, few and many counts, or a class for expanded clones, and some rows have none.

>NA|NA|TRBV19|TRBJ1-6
CASSPKVGGGSPLHF
TGTGCCAGTAGTCCCAAAGTCGGGGGGGGGTCACCCCTCCACTTT
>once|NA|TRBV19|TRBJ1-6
CASSPRGGSGNSPLHF
TGTGCCAGTAGTCCTCGGGGAGGGAGCGGTAATTCACCCCTCCACTTT
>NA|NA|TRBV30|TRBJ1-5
CAWSLGVTNNNQPQHF
TGTGCCTGGAGCCTAGGAGTCACAAACAATAATCAGCCCCAGCATTTT
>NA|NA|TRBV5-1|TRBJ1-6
CASRPVGEDNSPLHF
TGCGCCAGCAGACCAGTAGGGGAAGATAATTCACCCCTCCACTTT
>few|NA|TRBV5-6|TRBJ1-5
CASSRQGGANQPQHF
TGTGCCAGCAGTCGTCAGGGTGGGGCAAATCAGCCCCAGCATTTT
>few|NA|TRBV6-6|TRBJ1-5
CASSYFTGNQPQHF
TGTGCCAGCAGTTACTTCACGGGCAATCAGCCCCAGCATTTT
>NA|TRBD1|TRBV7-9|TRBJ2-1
CASSLMGQPDNEQFF
TGTGCCAGCAGCTTAATGGGACAGCCTGACAATGAGCAGTTCTTC
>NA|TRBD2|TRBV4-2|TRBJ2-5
CASSHTSGGGDETQYF
TGTGCCAGCAGCCATACTAGCGGGGGGGGAGACGAGACCCAGTACTTC
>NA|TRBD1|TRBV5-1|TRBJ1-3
CASSWDKGANTIYF
TGCGCCAGCAGCTGGGACAAGGGGGCAAACACCATATATTTT
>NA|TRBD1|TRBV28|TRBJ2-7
CASSSQGARGFYEQYF
TGTGCCAGCAGTTCACAGGGGGCGCGGGGGTTCTACGAGCAGTACTTC
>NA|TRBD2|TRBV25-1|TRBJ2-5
CASSAASGGAGETQYF
TGTGCCAGCAGTGCGGCTAGCGGGGGGGCGGGAGAGACCCAGTACTTC
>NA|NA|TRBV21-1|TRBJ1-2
CASSTTKGTARQGPRTNYGYTF
TGTGCCAGCAGCACCACTAAGGGGACGGCTAGGCAGGGGCCCCGAACTAACTATGGCTACACCTTC
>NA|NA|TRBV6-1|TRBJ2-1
CASTRDNSYNEQFF
TGTGCCAGCACCCGGGACAACTCCTACAATGAGCAGTTCTTC
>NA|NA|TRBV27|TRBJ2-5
CASSLVSGGGGTQYF
TGTGCCAGCAGTTTAGTATCTGGGGGAGGTGGGACCCAGTACTTC
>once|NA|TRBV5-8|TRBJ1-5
CASSFEQFNQPQHF
TGTGCCAGCAGCTTTGAACAGTTCAATCAGCCCCAGCATTTT
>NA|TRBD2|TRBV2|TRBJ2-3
CASSSSGGAADTQYF
TGTGCCAGCAGCAGTAGCGGGGGGGCGGCAGATACGCAGTATTTT
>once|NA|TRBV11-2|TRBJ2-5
CASSLFPPEETQYF
TGTGCCAGCAGCTTATTCCCACCGGAGGAGACCCAGTACTTC
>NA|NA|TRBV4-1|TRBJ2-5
CASSQGDYHGETQYF
TGCGCCAGCAGCCAAGGAGACTACCATGGGGAGACCCAGTACTTC
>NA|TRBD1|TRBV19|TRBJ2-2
CASIRTGGVTGELFF
TGTGCCAGTATCCGGACAGGGGGCGTCACCGGGGAGCTGTTTTTT
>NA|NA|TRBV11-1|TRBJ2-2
CASSPTRGGGELFF
TGTGCCAGCAGCCCTACCCGAGGGGGCGGGGAGCTGTTTTTT
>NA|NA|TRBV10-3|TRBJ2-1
CAISPGSSYNEQFF
TGTGCCATCAGCCCGGGGAGCTCCTACAATGAGCAGTTCTTC
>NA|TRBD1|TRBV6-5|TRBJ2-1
CASRQDRGNLDEQFF
TGTGCCAGCCGACAAGACAGGGGGAATTTGGATGAGCAGTTCTTC
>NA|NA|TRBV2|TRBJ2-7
CASSEGLNFYEQYF
TGTGCCAGCAGTGAAGGACTGAATTTCTACGAGCAGTACTTC
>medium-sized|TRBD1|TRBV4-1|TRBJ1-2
CASNPMDRDYGYTF
TGCGCCAGCAATCCCATGGACAGGGACTATGGCTACACCTTC
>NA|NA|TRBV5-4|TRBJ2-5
CASSLDGETQYF
TGTGCCAGCAGCTTGGACGGAGAGACCCAGTACTTC
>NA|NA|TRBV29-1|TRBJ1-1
CSVEGSEAFF
TGCAGCGTTGAAGGGAGTGAAGCTTTCTTT
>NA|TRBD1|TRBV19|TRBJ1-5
CASTDRGRGYDGQPQHF
TGTGCCAGTACGGACAGGGGGCGCGGATATGACGGTCAGCCCCAGCATTTT
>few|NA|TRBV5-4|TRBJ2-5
CASSLGLDQETQYF
TGTGCCAGCAGCTTGGGACTAGACCAAGAGACCCAGTACTTC
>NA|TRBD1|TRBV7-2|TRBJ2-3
CASSLEGASTDTQYF
TGTGCCAGCAGCTTAGAGGGGGCAAGTACAGATACGCAGTATTTT
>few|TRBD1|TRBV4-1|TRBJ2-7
CASSQVGRPWGKTGTYEQYF
TGCGCCAGCAGCCAAGTCGGTCGGCCCTGGGGGAAGACAGGGACCTACGAGCAGTACTTC
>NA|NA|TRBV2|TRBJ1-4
CATGPSGYEKLFF
TGTGCCACAGGCCCTTCAGGCTATGAAAAACTGTTTTTT
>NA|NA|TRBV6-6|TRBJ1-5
CASSSPGSNQPQHF
TGTGCCAGCAGTTCCCCGGGAAGCAATCAGCCCCAGCATTTT
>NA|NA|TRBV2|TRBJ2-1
CASKPTSNSYNEQFF
TGTGCCAGCAAACCCACTAGCAACTCCTACAATGAGCAGTTCTTC
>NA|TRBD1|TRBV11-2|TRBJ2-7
CASSLLGQGAGEQYF
TGTGCCAGCAGCTTATTGGGACAGGGGGCAGGCGAGCAGTACTTC
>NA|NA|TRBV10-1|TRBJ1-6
CASAYSYNSPLHF
TGCGCCAGCGCATACTCCTATAATTCCCCCCTCCACTTT
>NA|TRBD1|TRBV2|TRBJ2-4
CASSGEGGEGNIQYF
TGTGCCAGCAGTGGTGAAGGGGGCGAGGGAAACATTCAGTACTTC
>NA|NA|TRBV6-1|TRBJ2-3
CASSAVYTDTQYF
TGTGCCAGCAGTGCGGTCTACACAGATACGCAGTATTTT
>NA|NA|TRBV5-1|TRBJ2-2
CASSLGLVNGELFF
TGCGCCAGCAGCTTGGGACTAGTTAACGGGGAGCTGTTTTTT
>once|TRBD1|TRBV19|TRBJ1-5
CASTPLTLGQGSNQPQHF
TGTGCCAGTACCCCGCTGACACTCGGACAGGGGAGCAATCAGCCCCAGCATTTT
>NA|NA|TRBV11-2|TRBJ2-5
CASSPVAGNQYF
TGTGCCAGCAGCCCCGTGGCAGGGAACCAGTACTTC
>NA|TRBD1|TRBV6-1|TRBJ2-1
CASSATGFNEQFF
TGTGCCAGCAGCGCGACAGGGTTTAATGAGCAGTTCTTC
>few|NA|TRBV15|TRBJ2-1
CATSRGPGEAGPYNEQFF
TGTGCCACCAGCAGAGGCCCCGGCGAAGCGGGCCCCTACAATGAGCAGTTCTTC
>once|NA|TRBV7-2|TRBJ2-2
CASSSESYGNTGELFF
TGTGCCAGCAGTTCCGAGTCATATGGGAACACCGGGGAGCTGTTTTTT
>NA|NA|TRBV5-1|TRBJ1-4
CASSLEGQHNEKLFF
TGCGCCAGCAGCTTAGAAGGACAGCATAATGAAAAACTGTTTTTT
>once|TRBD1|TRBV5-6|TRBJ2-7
CASSPGQGKYEQYF
TGTGCCAGCAGCCCAGGACAGGGGAAGTACGAGCAGTACTTC
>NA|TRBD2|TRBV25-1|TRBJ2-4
CASSAGGKNIQYF
TGTGCCAGCAGTGCGGGGGGCAAAAACATTCAGTACTTC
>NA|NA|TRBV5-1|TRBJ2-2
CASSHGRGNTGELFF
TGCGCCAGCAGCCATGGCCGGGGGAACACCGGGGAGCTGTTTTTT
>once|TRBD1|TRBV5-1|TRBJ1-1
CATGTGDWDTEAFF
TGCGCCACTGGGACAGGGGATTGGGACACTGAAGCTTTCTTT
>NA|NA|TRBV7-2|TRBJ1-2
CASSPVAGDYGYTF
TGTGCCAGCAGCCCCGTGGCAGGGGACTATGGCTACACCTTC
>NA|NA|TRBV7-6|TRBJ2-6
CASSPGGGVSNVLTF
TGTGCCAGCAGCCCAGGAGGGGGGGTCTCCAACGTCCTGACTTTC
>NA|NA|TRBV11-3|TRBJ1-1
CASSLDTGTEAFF
TGTGCCAGCAGCTTAGATACAGGCACTGAAGCTTTCTTT